These 17 T cell receptor beta chains share one sample of origin, sequenced in a study of cytomegalovirus exposure and HLA in healthy donors. Primers: 60 Vbeta forward and 13 Jbeta reverse. Measured with immunoSEQ multiplex PCR; TCRdb has only the in-frame clones, and not every one. This sample has 100,000 to 150,000 clones, with about 79% found just once. Specimen: PBMCs. Source of these receptors: a woman aged 50 to 65 in good health and CMV-seronegative.

This chain joins TRBV6-1 and TRBJ2-1; TRBD2 agrees at 8 bases. Germline CDR1 is MNHNS and CDR2 is SASEGT. V trimming: 1 base; J trimming: 6 bases; junction bases outside the gene matches: 5. This CDR3 has 15 amino acids. DNA of the CDR3: TGTGCCAGCAGTGAAGGACTAGCGCCTCCCAATGAGCAGTTCTTC. This encodes CASSEGLAPPNEQFF.

The J gene is TRBJ1-6, the V gene TRBV28; unclear D gene. V gave up 2 bases and J gave up 10 bases, with 12 bases separating them. Germline V lookup: CDR1 MDHEN, CDR2 SYDVKM. The CDR3 covers 14 residues. For the CDR3, the DNA is TGTGCCAGCAGTTTAAGGTACAGCAACTCACCCCTCCACTTT. This gives the protein CASSLRYSNSPLHF. The full variable domain, its missing parts supplied by reference TRBV28 and TRBJ1-6, is DVKVTQSSRYLVKRTGEKVFLECVQDMDHENMFWYRQDPGLGLRLIYFSYDVKMKEKGDIPEGYSVSREKKERFSLILESASTNQTSMYLCASSLRYSNSPLHFGNGTRLTVT.

The chain combines TRBV6-5 with TRBJ2-1; 10 nucleotides agree with TRBD2. The CDR3 spans 15 residues. Trimming cost V 1 base and J 8 bases; bases outside gene matches: 5. Germline V lookup: CDR1 MNHEY, CDR2 SVGAGI. DNA for the CDR3: TGTGCCAGCAGTTACTTCTCTAGCGGGAGCTATGAGCAGTTCTTC. Its protein product is CASSYFSSGSYEQFF.

The chain carries TRBV28 and TRBJ1-3, with a possible D match to TRBD1 (5 bases). CDR3 length equals 17 residues. Trimming cost V 4 bases and J 2 bases, with 18 bases left between them. In germline, CDR1 is MDHEN, CDR2 SYDVKM. The CDR3 protein is CASSSGGAGSTGNTIYF. The CDR3 region has the DNA TGTGCCAGCAGTTCCGGGGGAGCAGGGAGTACTGGAAACACCATATATTTT.

The V gene is TRBV28, the J gene TRBJ1-1; TRBD1 might be the D (5 bases). Germline CDR1 is MDHEN and CDR2 is SYDVKM. V was trimmed by 5 bases and J by 4 bases, leaving 14 bases between them. The CDR3 contains 14 residues. CDR3 coding DNA: TGTGCCAGCAGTACGACCGACAGTTTCACTGAAGCTTTCTTT. It encodes CASSTTDSFTEAFF.

The genes are TRBV25-1 and TRBJ2-7, with D unresolved. The CDR3 runs to 12 residues. Germline values: CDR1 MGHDK, CDR2 SYGVNS. Trimming removed 8 bases at V and 0 bases at J, with 8 bases between. As DNA, the CDR3 is TGTGCCAGCCTGGGCAACTCCTACGAGCAGTACTTC. Its protein is CASLGNSYEQYF.

The CDR3 protein is CATSARDPTVHEQYF. The CDR3 nucleotides are TGTGCCACCAGCGCGCGGGACCCCACGGTCCACGAGCAGTACTTC. The J gene is TRBJ2-7, the V gene TRBV15, with D perhaps matching TRBD2 (6 bases). CDR3 length: 15 amino acids. The ends were cut back, 5 bases at V and 5 bases at J, with 19 bases in the middle. Germline V gene data show CDR1 as LNHNV and CDR2 as YYDKDF (reference sequence). The complete variable domain, with remaining parts taken from reference TRBV15 and TRBJ2-7, reads DAMVIQNPRYQVTQFGKPVTLSCSQTLNHNVMYWYQQKSSQAPKLLFHYYDKDFNNEADTPDNFQSRRPNTSFCFLDIRSPGLGDTAMYLCATSARDPTVHEQYFGPGTRLTVT.

This clone was detected only once. The chain links TRBV10-3 to TRBJ2-5, with 7 bases that match TRBD2. V was clipped by 0 bases and J by 3 bases; unmatched bases: 4. The CDR3 runs to 15 residues. Germline-derived CDR1 and CDR2 are ENHRY and SYGVKD. The CDR3 loop is CAISESYSGEETQYF. For the CDR3, the DNA is TGTGCCATCAGTGAGTCGTACAGCGGGGAAGAGACCCAGTACTTC.

The chain uses TRBV4-3 and TRBJ1-4; no firm D call. The ends were cut back, 3 bases at V and 4 bases at J, with 9 bases in the middle. This CDR3 has 14 residues. CDR1 is LGHNA and CDR2 is YSLEER in the germline V gene. CDR3: CASSQRRINEKLFF. CDR3 in DNA: TGCGCCAGCAGCCAGCGCAGGATTAATGAAAAACTGTTTTTT.

The chain recombines TRBV10-3 with TRBJ1-2; 8 positions match TRBD1. J was trimmed by 8 bases and V by 9 bases; bases with no gene match: 8. The CDR3 is 12 residues long. Looked up from germline, CDR1 is ENHRY and CDR2 is SYGVKD. The CDR3, as DNA: TGTGCCATAGGACAGGGTTACTTGGGCTACACCTTC. Translation gives CAIGQGYLGYTF.

V and J are TRBV5-8 and TRBJ2-5, with 12 bases fitting TRBD2. The J call is doubtful: the DNA matches TRBJ2-7 better. The CDR3 is 14 amino acids. The germline CDR1 and CDR2 sequences are SGHTS and YDEGEE. CDR3: CASTRTSGNYEQYF. DNA of the CDR3: TGTGCCAGCACCCGGACTAGCGGGAACTACGAGCAGTACTTC.

The rearrangement joins TRBV7-2 to TRBJ1-1; D not resolved. Per germline, CDR1 SGHTA and CDR2 FQGNSA. The CDR3 runs 13 residues. Trimming shortened V by 7 bases and J by 1 base, and 10 bases separated the two germline ends. As DNA, the CDR3 is TGTGCCAGCACCCCCCGGAGGAACACTGAAGCTTTCTTT. Amino acids: CASTPRRNTEAFF.

The chain recombines TRBV19 with TRBJ2-5, with unresolved D. With 3 bases removed from V and 4 bases from J, the gap between germline ends came to 6 bases. Looked up from germline, CDR1 is LNHDA and CDR2 is SQIVND (reference sequence). The CDR3 is 12 residues long. The CDR3 here is CASSIRGETQYF. In DNA, the CDR3 is TGTGCCAGTAGTATCAGAGGAGAGACCCAGTACTTC. Supplemented by reference TRBV19 and TRBJ2-5, the full variable domain reads DGGITQSPKYLFRKEGQNVTLSCEQNLNHDAMYWYRQDPGQGLRLIYYSQIVNDFQKGDIAEGYSVSREKKESFPLTVTSAQKNPTAFYLCASSIRGETQYFGPGTRLLVL.

The rearrangement links TRBV11-3 to TRBJ2-1, with 7 bases that match TRBD1. The CDR3 spans 15 residues. After removal of 3 bases from V and 6 bases from J, the junction contained 8 bases not matched to a gene. Germline V gene sequence: CDR1 SGHNT, CDR2 YENEEA. CDR3 sequence (DNA): TGTGCCAGCAGCTTCGACAGCCAGGGGGTCAATGAGCAGTTCTTC. This sequence encodes CASSFDSQGVNEQFF.

This clone has a handful of counts. The chain is built from TRBV5-1 and TRBJ2-2; 11 bases are a match to TRBD1. From germline, CDR1 is SGHRS and CDR2 YFSETQ. There are 15 residues in the CDR3. V lost 5 bases to trimming and J lost 6 bases; unmatched junction nucleotides: 6. The CDR3: CASSRTGGEAGELFF. The CDR3 DNA reads as TGCGCCAGCAGTCGGACAGGGGGCGAGGCCGGGGAGCTGTTTTTT.

The chain uses TRBV7-8 and TRBJ1-1, with 7 positions matching TRBD1. With 4 bases clipped from V and 0 bases from J, the junction kept 2 bases outside the gene matches. Germline V gives CDR1 SGHVS, CDR2 FQNEAQ. The CDR3 loop spans 14 amino acids. The CDR3, as DNA: TGTGCCAGCAGCTCGGGACAGCTGAACACTGAAGCTTTCTTT. It codes for CASSSGQLNTEAFF.

The gene calls are TRBV5-1 and TRBJ2-7, with D possibly being TRBD1 (5 bases). The CDR3 covers 13 residues. V lost 3 bases to trimming and J lost 5 bases, with 12 bases between them. Germline CDR1 reads SGHRS; CDR2 reads YFSETQ. The CDR3 is CASSSPTRDEQYF. The CDR3, as DNA: TGCGCCAGCAGCTCGCCGACCAGGGACGAGCAGTACTTC.